These 28 T cell receptor beta chains share one sample of origin, sequenced in a study of CD4+ T cells in melanoma. Assay used: immunoSEQ multiplex PCR; TCRdb lists only in-frame clones, some missing. This sample's table has about 79 clones. Sequencing was carried out using a T cell line or clone, from whole sample or a sorted T cell fraction (not recorded which). These TCRs come from a human donor with melanoma. Some clones in this sample may be carry-over from other donors' samples.

The chain carries TRBV28 and TRBJ2-2, with D maybe TRBD1 (5 bases). Looked up from germline, CDR1 is MDHEN and CDR2 is SYDVKM. V lost 2 bases to trimming and J lost 0 bases, with 22 bases between them. The CDR3 sequence is 20 residues long. The CDR3 spells CASSLALPQGVDSNTGELFF. CDR3 nucleotides: TGTGCCAGCAGTTTAGCGTTACCCCAAGGGGTCGACTCGAACACCGGGGAGCTGTTTTTT.

There are a few counts of this clone. The rearrangement links TRBV30 to TRBJ1-1; D is unresolved. V shed 3 bases and J shed 1 base, with 9 bases lying between them. In germline, CDR1 is GTSNPN, CDR2 SVGIG (reference sequence). The CDR3 contains 13 residues. This CDR3 is CAWRVTRNTEAFF. CDR3 coding DNA: TGTGCCTGGAGAGTGACGAGGAACACTGAAGCTTTCTTT.

The rearrangement links TRBV7-2 to TRBJ2-3; 11 bases fit TRBD2. This CDR3 has 14 residues. Germline-derived CDR1 and CDR2 are SGHTA and FQGNSA. Trimming cost V 7 bases and J 4 bases; bases outside gene matches: 4. CDR3 residues: CASTTSGRADTQYF. The CDR3, as DNA: TGTGCCAGCACCACTAGCGGGAGAGCAGATACGCAGTATTTT.

The sample holds one count of this clone. The chain combines TRBV7-9 with TRBJ1-2, with D unclear. The CDR3 has 14 residues. Deletions cut 2 bases from V and 5 bases from J, with 12 bases between. Germline V gene sequence: CDR1 SEHNR, CDR2 FQNEAQ (reference sequence). CDR3 sequence: CASSLRHDLYGYTF. DNA for the CDR3: TGTGCCAGCAGCTTACGACACGACCTATATGGCTACACCTTC.

This clone was recorded only once. This chain joins TRBV7-2 and TRBJ2-3; the match to TRBD2 covers 11 bases. The ends lost 3 bases at V and 4 bases at J; junction bases unmatched: 3. The V gene's germline CDR1 is SGHTA and CDR2 FQGNSA. The CDR3 is made up of 15 amino acids. The CDR3 coding sequence is TGTGCCAGCAGCTTGCTAGCGGGAGGATCAGATACGCAGTATTTT. It specifies CASSLLAGGSDTQYF.

V gene TRBV27 combines with J gene TRBJ2-5; 11 bases match TRBD1. This CDR3 comprises 14 residues. Germline V lookup: CDR1 MNHEY, CDR2 SMNVEV (reference sequence). J lost 5 bases, V lost 8 bases, and 7 bases had no gene match. DNA of the CDR3: TGTGCCAGCGGCGGACAGGGGGCTGGGGAGACCCAGTACTTC. Protein product: CASGGQGAGETQYF.

This chain links TRBV5-1 with TRBJ1-1; 10 bases align to TRBD1. The V gene's germline CDR1 is SGHRS and CDR2 YFSETQ. With V trimmed by 4 bases and J by 3 bases, 3 bases remained unmatched. The CDR3 runs to 14 residues. CDR3: CASSGGQGYTEAFF. In DNA, the CDR3 is TGCGCCAGCAGCGGGGGACAGGGGTACACTGAAGCTTTCTTT.

CDR3 sequence (DNA): TGTGCCTGGAGTCCCACAAGGACCTACACCTTC. Amino acids: CAWSPTRTYTF. The chain links TRBV30 to TRBJ1-2, with D unresolved. Between the trimmed V and J ends, which lost 2 bases and 10 bases, there was a span of 11 bases. The germline gives CDR1 GTSNPN, CDR2 SVGIG (reference sequence). CDR3 size: 11 residues.

The chain employs TRBV11-2 and TRBJ1-2; 7 positions match TRBD1. After removal of 7 bases from V and 5 bases from J, the junction contained 7 bases not matched to a gene. In germline, CDR1 is SGHAT, CDR2 FQNNGV. This CDR3 contains 13 residues. The CDR3 spells CASTRGQNYGYTF. The CDR3 nucleotides read TGTGCCAGCACCAGGGGACAGAATTATGGCTACACCTTC. Full variable domain (missing parts from reference TRBV11-2 and TRBJ1-2): EAGVAQSPRYKIIEKRQSVAFWCNPISGHATLYWYQQILGQGPKLLIQFQNNGVVDDSQLPKDRFSAERLKGVDSTLKIQPAKLEDSAVYLCASTRGQNYGYTFGSGTRLTVV.

This clone was seen just once. The chain links TRBV4-1 to TRBJ2-7; 9 nucleotides align to TRBD1. V shed 3 bases, J shed 3 bases, and the junction held 6 bases outside the gene matches. From germline, CDR1 is MGHRA and CDR2 YSYEKL. The CDR3 totals 15 residues. The CDR3 spells CASSQSWDRVYEQYF. The CDR3 bases are TGCGCCAGCAGCCAGTCTTGGGACAGGGTCTACGAGCAGTACTTC.

The chain recombines TRBV30 with TRBJ1-1, with no clear D. The CDR3 consists of 11 residues. The germline gives CDR1 GTSNPN, CDR2 SVGIG (reference sequence). V was cut by 4 bases and J by 4 bases, with 7 bases left in between. The CDR3 nucleotides read TGTGCCTGGATTTGGGGCACTGAAGCTTTCTTT. Protein product: CAWIWGTEAFF.

The chain joins TRBV7-4 to TRBJ2-5; tentatively, D is TRBD2 (6 bases). The CDR3 has 15 residues. Germline CDR1 and CDR2: SGHVT and SQSDAQ. Trimming left V 2 bases short and J 4 bases short, with 14 bases between. CDR3 coding DNA: TGTGCCAGCAGCTTACTCGCGGGGTCGGGAGAGACCCAGTACTTC. It yields the protein CASSLLAGSGETQYF.

V and J are TRBV7-8 and TRBJ2-6; D is uncertain. The CDR3 is made up of 18 amino acids. Germline CDR1 is SGHVS and CDR2 is FQNEAQ. The V end was cut by 5 bases, the J end by 5 bases, with 22 bases between. The CDR3, as DNA: TGTGCCAGCAGCCGTGATTATTACCCACAAAGTCGGGCCAACGTCCTGACTTTC. Its protein product is CASSRDYYPQSRANVLTF.

V and J are TRBV7-5 and TRBJ2-5; the table names TRBD2, a call not compared with the DNA. TRBV7-5 is listed as a pseudogene. The CDR3 length is 15 residues. CDR3 sequence (DNA): TGTGCCAGCAGCTTACTCGCGGGGTCGGGAGAGACCCAGTACTTC. Translated, it gives CASSLLAGSGETQYF.

The chain uses TRBV7-9 and TRBJ2-5; D not resolved. CDR3 length equals 15 residues. The V gene lost 6 bases and the J gene lost 0 bases, with 14 bases spanning the gap. CDR1 is SEHNR, CDR2 FQNEAQ, per germline (reference sequence). CDR3 residues: CASSFAQAYQETQYF. CDR3 bases: TGTGCCAGCAGTTTCGCTCAGGCGTACCAAGAGACCCAGTACTTC.

The chain uses TRBV15 and TRBJ1-1; D remains ambiguous. V lost 3 bases and J 1 base, leaving 6 bases between the germline ends. CDR1 is LNHNV, CDR2 YYDKDF, per germline (reference sequence). This CDR3 contains 13 residues. CDR3 DNA sequence: TGTGCCACCAGCAGGGAATCGAACACTGAAGCTTTCTTT. Translated: CATSRESNTEAFF.

This clone was counted once. The chain joins TRBV12-1 to TRBJ2-6; TRBD1, the table's D call, lacks a check against the DNA. TRBV12-1 is marked as a pseudogene. The CDR3 contains 18 residues. CDR3 region: CASSWITVGQSRANVLTF. DNA of the CDR3: TGTGCCAGCAGCTGGATAACTGTAGGACAAAGTCGGGCCAACGTCCTGACTTTC.

The rearrangement joins TRBV28 to TRBJ1-4; D is ambiguous. The germline CDR1 and CDR2 sequences are MDHEN and SYDVKM. V gave up 7 bases and J gave up 5 bases, with 14 bases separating them. CDR3 length equals 14 residues. CDR3 bases: TGTGCCAGCATGGGAAGTCGGGAGAATGAAAAACTGTTTTTT. The encoded protein is CASMGSRENEKLFF.

The chain is built from TRBV27 and TRBJ2-5, with D hard to call. The CDR3 runs to 11 residues. Germline V lookup: CDR1 MNHEY, CDR2 SMNVEV (reference sequence). Trimming removed 4 bases from V and 5 bases from J, with 5 bases in between. DNA of the CDR3: TGTGCCAGCAGTTGGGGTGAGACCCAGTACTTC. It is translated as CASSWGETQYF.

The V call is TRBV5-6, the J call TRBJ2-2; 9 positions match TRBD2. Germline CDR1 and CDR2: SGHDT and YYEEEE. J lost 3 bases, V lost 0 bases, and 6 bases had no gene match. The CDR3 extends over 17 amino acids. The CDR3 DNA follows: TGTGCCAGCAGCTTGGATCTCCTAGCGGGATACACCGGGGAGCTGTTTTTT. Amino acid sequence: CASSLDLLAGYTGELFF.

This sequence joins TRBV4-2 and TRBJ2-7, with D possibly being TRBD1 (5 bases). There are 14 residues in the CDR3. Germline CDR1 reads LGHNA; CDR2 reads YNFKEQ. The V end was cut by 5 bases, the J end by 0 bases, with 11 bases between. The CDR3 DNA reads TGTGCCAGCAGCTATGACGACAGCTCCTACGAGCAGTACTTC. As protein: CASSYDDSSYEQYF.

The chain carries TRBV21-1 and TRBJ2-7; the table's D gene call, TRBD2, was not cross checked with the DNA. TRBV21-1 is recorded as a pseudogene. CDR3 length: 14 residues. CDR3 amino acids: CASSVEIATRVRRF. The CDR3 DNA reads as TGTGCCAGCAGTGTCGAGATAGCTACACGTGTTAGACGATTC.

The gene calls are TRBV7-6 and TRBJ2-2; the D gene is possibly TRBD2 (6 bases). This CDR3 region has 12 residues. V shed 8 bases and J shed 3 bases, with 7 bases lying between them. Germline loops: CDR1 SGHVS, CDR2 FNYEAQ. The CDR3 sequence is CASGGDTGELFF. As DNA, the CDR3 is TGTGCCAGCGGAGGGGACACCGGGGAGCTGTTTTTT.

This chain joins TRBV7-2 and TRBJ2-7, with TRBD2 matching 8 bases. Germline V lookup: CDR1 SGHTA, CDR2 FQGNSA. The CDR3 covers 16 residues. The V gene end was trimmed by 2 bases and the J gene end by 5 bases; junction bases not matched to a gene: 11. The CDR3 DNA reads TGTGCCAGCAGCTTAAACCCCGGGGGGGGGCAGGACGAGCAGTACTTC. As protein: CASSLNPGGGQDEQYF.

V is TRBV7-9 and J is TRBJ2-7, with 9 bases identical to TRBD2. Looked up from germline, CDR1 is SEHNR and CDR2 is FQNEAQ (reference sequence). The trim removed 3 bases at V and 4 bases at J, leaving 7 bases unmatched. This CDR3 spans 15 amino acids. The CDR3 protein is CASSFSRLADYEQYF. For the CDR3, the DNA is TGTGCCAGCAGCTTTTCGAGACTAGCGGATTACGAGCAGTACTTC.

This sequence joins TRBV30 and TRBJ1-2; D is uncertain. V dropped 4 bases and J dropped 2 bases, with 8 bases sitting between them. Germline-derived CDR1 and CDR2 are GTSNPN and SVGIG (reference sequence). The CDR3 runs to 12 residues. The CDR3 DNA follows: TGTGCCTGGACAGACCTCAACTATGGCTACACCTTC. Protein product: CAWTDLNYGYTF.

The J gene is TRBJ1-1, the V gene TRBV9; 8 bases line up with TRBD1. In germline, CDR1 is SGDLS, CDR2 YYNGEE. V gave up 4 bases and J gave up 1 base; unmatched junction bases: 12. This CDR3 comprises 17 residues. The CDR3, as DNA: TGTGCCAGCAGCACTTCAGGGGGCGCGGTGTGGAACACTGAAGCTTTCTTT. This sequence encodes CASSTSGGAVWNTEAFF.

This clone appeared once. The J gene is TRBJ2-1, the V gene TRBV5-1; 9 bases are shared with TRBD2. J lost 3 bases, V lost 5 bases, and 15 bases had no gene match. Looked up from germline, CDR1 is SGHRS and CDR2 is YFSETQ. The CDR3 has 18 amino acids. CDR3 bases: TGCGCCAGCAGACTGGTCTTCGACCTAGCGGGATACTACAATGAGCAGTTCTTC. Translation gives CASRLVFDLAGYYNEQFF.